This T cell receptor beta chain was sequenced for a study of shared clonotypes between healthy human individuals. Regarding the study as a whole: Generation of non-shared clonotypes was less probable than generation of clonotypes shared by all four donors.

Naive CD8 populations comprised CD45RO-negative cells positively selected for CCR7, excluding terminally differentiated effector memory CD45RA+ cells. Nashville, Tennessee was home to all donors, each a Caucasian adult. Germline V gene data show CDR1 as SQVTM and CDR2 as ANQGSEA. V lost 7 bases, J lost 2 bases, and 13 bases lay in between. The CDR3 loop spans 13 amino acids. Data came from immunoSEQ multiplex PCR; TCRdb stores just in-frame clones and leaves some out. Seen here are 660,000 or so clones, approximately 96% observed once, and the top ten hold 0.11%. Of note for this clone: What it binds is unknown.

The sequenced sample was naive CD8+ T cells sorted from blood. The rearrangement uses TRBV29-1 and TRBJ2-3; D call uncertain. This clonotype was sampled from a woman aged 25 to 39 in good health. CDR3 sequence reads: CSADLAYTDTQYF. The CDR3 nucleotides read TGCAGCGCCGATTTGGCGTACACAGATACGCAGTATTTT.